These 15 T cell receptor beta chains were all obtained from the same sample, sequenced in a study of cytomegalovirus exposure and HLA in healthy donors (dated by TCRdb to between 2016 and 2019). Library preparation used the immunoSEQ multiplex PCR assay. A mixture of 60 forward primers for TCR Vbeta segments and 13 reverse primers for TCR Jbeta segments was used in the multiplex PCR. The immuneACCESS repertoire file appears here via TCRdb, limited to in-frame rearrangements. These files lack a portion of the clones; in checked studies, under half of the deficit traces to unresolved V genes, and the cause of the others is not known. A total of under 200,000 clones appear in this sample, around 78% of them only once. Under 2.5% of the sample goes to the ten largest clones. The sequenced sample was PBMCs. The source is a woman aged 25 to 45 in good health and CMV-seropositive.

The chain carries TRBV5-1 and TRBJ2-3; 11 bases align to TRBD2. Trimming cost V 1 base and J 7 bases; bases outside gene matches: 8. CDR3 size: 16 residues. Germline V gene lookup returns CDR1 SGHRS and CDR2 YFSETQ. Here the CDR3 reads CASSLTASGRSNTQYF. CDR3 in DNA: TGCGCCAGCAGCTTGACGGCTAGCGGGAGGAGTAATACGCAGTATTTT.

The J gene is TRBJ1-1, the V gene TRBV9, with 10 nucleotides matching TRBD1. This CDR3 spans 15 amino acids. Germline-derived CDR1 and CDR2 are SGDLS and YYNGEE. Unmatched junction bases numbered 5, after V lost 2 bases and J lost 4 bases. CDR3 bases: TGTGCCAGCAGCGTCCGACAGGGGGCGAGCACTGAAGCTTTCTTT. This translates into CASSVRQGASTEAFF.

CDR3 amino acids: CAWGRGGDTIYF. For the CDR3, the DNA is TGTGCCTGGGGCCGGGGGGGGGACACCATATATTTT. V gene TRBV30 combines with J gene TRBJ1-3; the D gene is possibly TRBD1 (5 bases). CDR1 is GTSNPN, CDR2 SVGIG, per germline (reference sequence). The germline V and J ends were trimmed by 5 bases and 8 bases, with 13 bases remaining between them. The CDR3 spans 12 residues. Based on the CDR3 plus reference TRBV30 and TRBJ1-3, the full variable domain is SQTIHQWPATLVQPVGSPLSLECTVEGTSNPNLYWYRQAAGRGLQLLFYSVGIGQISSEVPQNLSASRPQDRQFILSSKKLLLSDSGFYLCAWGRGGDTIYFGEGSWLTVV.

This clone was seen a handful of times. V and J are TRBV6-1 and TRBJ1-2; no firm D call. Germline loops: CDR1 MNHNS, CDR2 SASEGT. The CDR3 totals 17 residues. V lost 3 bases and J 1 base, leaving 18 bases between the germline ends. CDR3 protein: CASSELKRQVINYGYTF. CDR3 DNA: TGTGCCAGCAGTGAGCTTAAGAGACAAGTCATTAACTATGGCTACACCTTC.

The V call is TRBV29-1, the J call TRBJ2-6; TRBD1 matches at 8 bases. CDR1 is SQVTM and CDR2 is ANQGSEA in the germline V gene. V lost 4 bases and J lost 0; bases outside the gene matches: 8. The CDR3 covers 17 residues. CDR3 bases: TGCAGCGTTGCAGACAGGGGTGGTACCTCTGGGGCCAACGTCCTGACTTTC. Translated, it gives CSVADRGGTSGANVLTF.

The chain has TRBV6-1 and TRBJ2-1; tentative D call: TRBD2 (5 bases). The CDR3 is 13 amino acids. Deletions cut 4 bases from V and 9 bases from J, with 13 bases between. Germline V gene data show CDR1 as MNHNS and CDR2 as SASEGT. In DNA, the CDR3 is TGTGCCAGCAGTGGAAACCTAGCAGGTGAGCAGTTCTTC. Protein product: CASSGNLAGEQFF.

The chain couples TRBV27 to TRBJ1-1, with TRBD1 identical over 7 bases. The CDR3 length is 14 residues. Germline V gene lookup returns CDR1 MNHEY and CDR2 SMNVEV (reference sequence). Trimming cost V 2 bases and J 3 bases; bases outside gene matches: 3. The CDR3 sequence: CASSLAGTDTEAFF. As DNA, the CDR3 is TGTGCCAGCAGTTTAGCCGGGACAGACACTGAAGCTTTCTTT.

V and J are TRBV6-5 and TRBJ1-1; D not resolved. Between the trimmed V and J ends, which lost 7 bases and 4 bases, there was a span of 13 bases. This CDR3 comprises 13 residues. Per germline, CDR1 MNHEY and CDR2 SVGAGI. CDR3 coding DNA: TGTGCCAGCATTAGGGAGGACGGCACTGAAGCTTTCTTT. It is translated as CASIREDGTEAFF.

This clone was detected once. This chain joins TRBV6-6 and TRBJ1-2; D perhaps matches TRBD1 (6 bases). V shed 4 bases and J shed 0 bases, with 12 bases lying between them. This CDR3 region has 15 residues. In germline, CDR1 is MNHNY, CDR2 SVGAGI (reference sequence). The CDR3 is CASSSTGSTNYGYTF. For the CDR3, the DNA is TGTGCCAGCAGTTCAACAGGGTCGACTAACTATGGCTACACCTTC.

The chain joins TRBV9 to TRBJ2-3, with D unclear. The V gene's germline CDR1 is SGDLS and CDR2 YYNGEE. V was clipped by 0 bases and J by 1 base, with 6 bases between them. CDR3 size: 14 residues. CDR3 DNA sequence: TGTGCCAGCAGCGTAGCTTCCGGCACAGATACGCAGTATTTT. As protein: CASSVASGTDTQYF. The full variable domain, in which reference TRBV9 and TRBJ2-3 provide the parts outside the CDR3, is DSGVTQTPKHLITATGQRVTLRCSPRSGDLSVYWYQQSLDQGLQFLIQYYNGEERAKGNILERFSAQQFPDLHSELNLSSLELGDSALYFCASSVASGTDTQYFGPGTRLTVL.

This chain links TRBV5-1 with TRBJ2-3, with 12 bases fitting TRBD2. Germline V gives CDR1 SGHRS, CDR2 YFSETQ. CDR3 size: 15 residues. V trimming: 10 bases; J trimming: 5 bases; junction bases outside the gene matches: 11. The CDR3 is CASRRTSGVEDTQYF. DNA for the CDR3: TGCGCCTCGAGGAGGACTAGCGGGGTTGAAGATACGCAGTATTTT.

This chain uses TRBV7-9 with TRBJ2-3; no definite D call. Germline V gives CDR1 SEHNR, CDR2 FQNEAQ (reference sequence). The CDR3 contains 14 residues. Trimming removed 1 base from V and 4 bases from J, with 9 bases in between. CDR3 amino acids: CASSLGRLSDTQYF. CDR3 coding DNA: TGTGCCAGCAGCTTAGGCAGGCTCTCAGATACGCAGTATTTT.

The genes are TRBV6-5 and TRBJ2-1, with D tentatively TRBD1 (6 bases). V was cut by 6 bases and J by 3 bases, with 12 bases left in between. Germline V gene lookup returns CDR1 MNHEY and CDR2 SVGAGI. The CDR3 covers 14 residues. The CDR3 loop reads CASRAGTYYNEQFF. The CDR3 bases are TGTGCCAGCAGAGCTGGGACATACTACAATGAGCAGTTCTTC.

The CDR3 DNA reads TGTGCCAGCAAACCCCTCGGGTTCCAAGAGACCCAGTACTTC. Translation: CASKPLGFQETQYF. The chain joins TRBV6-1 to TRBJ2-5, with D unresolved. V lost 7 bases and J lost 1, with 13 bases in between. The CDR3 runs 14 residues. Germline values: CDR1 MNHNS, CDR2 SASEGT.

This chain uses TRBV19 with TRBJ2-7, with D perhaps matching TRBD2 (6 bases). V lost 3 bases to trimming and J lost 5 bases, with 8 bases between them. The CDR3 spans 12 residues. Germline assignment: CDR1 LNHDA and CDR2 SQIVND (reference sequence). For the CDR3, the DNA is TGTGCCAGTAGTATGAGGAGGGACGAGCAGTACTTC. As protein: CASSMRRDEQYF.